This T cell receptor (beta chain) was obtained from a study of T-cell reconstitution after alpha-beta-depleted transplantation in children (dated by TCRdb to about 2016). About the full investigation: Using TCR repertoire profiling, the study quantitatively followed how T-cell immune reconstitution unfolded in children after TCRalphabeta/CD19-depleted allogeneic hematopoietic cell transplantation.

The germline V gene sets CDR1 to SQVTM and CDR2 to ANQGSEA. The CDR3 spans 18 residues, from the cysteine through the phenylalanine. The DNA shown is the 54-base CDR3, in frame from base 1. Trimming removed 0 bases from V and 1 base from J, leaving 19 bases between the germline ends. General study outcomes and caveats: In some patients, the high TCRbeta diversity seen at day 60 was put down to recipient T cells and intrathymic progenitors that had survived conditioning. Over the following months the frequencies of hyperexpanded clones went down, and after one year T-cell counts and TCRbeta diversity were mostly credited to newly produced T cells. About two months after transplant, the apparently early recovery of alphabetaT-cell counts reportedly depended on just several hundred clones that had expanded rapidly and came from non-depleted graft cells.

Reading the label with the study, this specimen's treatment or condition is: allogeneic hematopoietic cell transplantation with graft depleted of TCRalphabeta T cells and CD19 B cells. TCRalphabeta/CD19-depleted allogeneic hematopoietic cell grafts were given to the transplant recipients, all of whom were children. Library prep was done by PCR. TCRdb lists the instrument as Illumina HiSeq 2500. TCR libraries were prepared with molecular barcoding, using unique molecular identifiers to normalize TCRbeta repertoire quantification. TCRdb ran its own pipeline on the public reads, namely fastp trimming at Q25 and MiXCR clone calling, and kept in-frame beta chains. Identical CDR3 proteins give one entry, which carries the most common genes and DNA. The sample has 150,000 to 250,000 distinct CDR3 sequences on record, 6.3% of them singletons. The ten largest clones take up roughly 4.8% of the sample. This clonotype occurred many times. The target of this receptor is not known. Base quality data are lacking; no much larger clone is found one base away.

The input for sequencing was PBMCs, taken before TCRalphabeta/CD19-depleted stem cell transplant. Recombination linked TRBV29-1 to TRBJ2-1; no D segment can be confidently identified. This receptor was taken from a girl under two years old with combined immunodeficiency, due to receive a stem cell transplant. The DNA is TGCAGCGTTGAAGATCAAAGAATGGAGAGTAGTTCCTACAATGAGCAGTTCTTC. It specifies CSVEDQRMESSSYNEQFF.